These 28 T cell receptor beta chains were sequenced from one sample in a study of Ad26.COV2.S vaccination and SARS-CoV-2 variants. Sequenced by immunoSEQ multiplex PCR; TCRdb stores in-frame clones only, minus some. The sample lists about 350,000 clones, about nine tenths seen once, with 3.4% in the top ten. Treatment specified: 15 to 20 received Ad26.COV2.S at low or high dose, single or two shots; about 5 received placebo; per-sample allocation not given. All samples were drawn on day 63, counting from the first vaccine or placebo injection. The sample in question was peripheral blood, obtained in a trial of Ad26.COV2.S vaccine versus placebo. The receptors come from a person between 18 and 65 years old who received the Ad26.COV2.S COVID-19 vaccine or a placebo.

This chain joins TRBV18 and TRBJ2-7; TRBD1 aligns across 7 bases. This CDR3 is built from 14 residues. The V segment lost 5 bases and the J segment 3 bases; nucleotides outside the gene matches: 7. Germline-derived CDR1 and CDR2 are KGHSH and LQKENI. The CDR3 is CASSFGTVNYEQYF. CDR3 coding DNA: TGTGCCAGCTCATTCGGGACAGTGAACTACGAGCAGTACTTC.

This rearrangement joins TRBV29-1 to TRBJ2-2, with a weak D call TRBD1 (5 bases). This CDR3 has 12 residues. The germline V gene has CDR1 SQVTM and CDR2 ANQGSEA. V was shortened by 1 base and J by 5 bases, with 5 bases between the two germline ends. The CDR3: CSVEGQTGELFF. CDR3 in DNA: TGCAGCGTTGAAGGACAGACCGGGGAGCTGTTTTTT.

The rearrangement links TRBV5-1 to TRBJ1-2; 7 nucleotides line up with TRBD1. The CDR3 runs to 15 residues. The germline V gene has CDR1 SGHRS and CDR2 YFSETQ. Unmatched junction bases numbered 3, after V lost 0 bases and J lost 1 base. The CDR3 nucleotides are TGCGCCAGCAGCTTGGATGCAGGGGGTAACTATGGCTACACCTTC. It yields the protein CASSLDAGGNYGYTF.

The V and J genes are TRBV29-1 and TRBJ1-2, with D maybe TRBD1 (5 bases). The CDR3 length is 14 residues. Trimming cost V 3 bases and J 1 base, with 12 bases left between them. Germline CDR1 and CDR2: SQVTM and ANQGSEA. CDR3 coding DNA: TGCAGCGTTGACTCGGACACCCATAACTATGGCTACACCTTC. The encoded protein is CSVDSDTHNYGYTF.

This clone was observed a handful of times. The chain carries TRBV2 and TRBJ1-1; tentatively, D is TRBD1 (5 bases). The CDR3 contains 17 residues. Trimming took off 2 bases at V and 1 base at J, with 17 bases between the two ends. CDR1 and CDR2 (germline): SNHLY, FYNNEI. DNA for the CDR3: TGTGCCAGCAGTGAAACGGGGGTCTTGGGGACGAACACTGAAGCTTTCTTT. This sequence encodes CASSETGVLGTNTEAFF.

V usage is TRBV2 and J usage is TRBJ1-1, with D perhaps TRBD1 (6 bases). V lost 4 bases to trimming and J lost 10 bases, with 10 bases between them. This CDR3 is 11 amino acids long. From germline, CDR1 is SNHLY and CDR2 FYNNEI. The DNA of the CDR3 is TGTGCCAGCAGTGTCGGGGGCCGAGCTTTCTTT. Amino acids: CASSVGGRAFF. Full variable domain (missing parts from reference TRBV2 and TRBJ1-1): EPEVTQTPSHQVTQMGQEVILRCVPISNHLYFYWYRQILGQKVEFLVSFYNNEISEKSEIFDDQFSVERPDGSNFTLKIRSTKLEDSAMYFCASSVGGRAFFGQGTRLTVV.

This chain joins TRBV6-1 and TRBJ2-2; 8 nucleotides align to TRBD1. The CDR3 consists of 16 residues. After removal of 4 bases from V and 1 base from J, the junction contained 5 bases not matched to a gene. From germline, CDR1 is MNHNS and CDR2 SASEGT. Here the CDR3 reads CASSARTGLNTGELFF. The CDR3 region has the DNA TGTGCCAGCAGTGCCCGGACAGGGCTGAACACCGGGGAGCTGTTTTTT.

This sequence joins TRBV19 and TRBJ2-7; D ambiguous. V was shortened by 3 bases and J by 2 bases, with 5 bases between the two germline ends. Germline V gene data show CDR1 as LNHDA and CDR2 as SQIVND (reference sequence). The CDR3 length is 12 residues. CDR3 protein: CASSISPYEQYF. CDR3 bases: TGTGCCAGTAGTATCTCTCCCTACGAGCAGTACTTC.

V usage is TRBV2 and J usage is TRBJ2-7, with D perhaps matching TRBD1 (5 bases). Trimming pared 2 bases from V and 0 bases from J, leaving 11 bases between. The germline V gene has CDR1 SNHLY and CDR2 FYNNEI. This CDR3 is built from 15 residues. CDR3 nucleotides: TGTGCCAGCAGTGAACAGGGTTTTAGCTCCTACGAGCAGTACTTC. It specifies CASSEQGFSSYEQYF.

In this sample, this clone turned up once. The CDR3: CASRYGGSGNTIYF. CDR3 nucleotides: TGTGCCAGTCGATACGGGGGCTCTGGAAACACCATATATTTT. The gene calls are TRBV19 and TRBJ1-3; a weak D match, TRBD1 (5 bases). The V and J ends lost 8 bases and 0 bases respectively, with 11 bases between them. Germline CDR1 and CDR2: LNHDA and SQIVND (reference sequence). The CDR3 has 14 amino acids.

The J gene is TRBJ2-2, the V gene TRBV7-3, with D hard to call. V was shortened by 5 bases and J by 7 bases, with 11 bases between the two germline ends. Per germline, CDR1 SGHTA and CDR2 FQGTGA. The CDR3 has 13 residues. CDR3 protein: CASSPSHSGELFF. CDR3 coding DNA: TGTGCCAGCAGCCCCAGTCATAGCGGGGAGCTGTTTTTT.

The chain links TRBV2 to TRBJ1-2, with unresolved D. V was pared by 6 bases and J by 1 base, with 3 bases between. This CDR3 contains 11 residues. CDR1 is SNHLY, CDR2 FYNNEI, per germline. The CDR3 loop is CASSGNYGYTF. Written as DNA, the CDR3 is TGTGCCAGCAGCGGTAACTATGGCTACACCTTC. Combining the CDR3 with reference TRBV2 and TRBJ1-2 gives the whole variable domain EPEVTQTPSHQVTQMGQEVILRCVPISNHLYFYWYRQILGQKVEFLVSFYNNEISEKSEIFDDQFSVERPDGSNFTLKIRSTKLEDSAMYFCASSGNYGYTFGSGTRLTVV.

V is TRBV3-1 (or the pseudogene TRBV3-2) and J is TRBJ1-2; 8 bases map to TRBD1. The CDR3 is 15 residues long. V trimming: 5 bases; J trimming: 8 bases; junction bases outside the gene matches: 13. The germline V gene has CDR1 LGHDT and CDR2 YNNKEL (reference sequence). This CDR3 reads CASSAPATGELGYTF. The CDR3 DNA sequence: TGTGCCAGCAGCGCGCCCGCGACAGGGGAGTTAGGCTACACCTTC.

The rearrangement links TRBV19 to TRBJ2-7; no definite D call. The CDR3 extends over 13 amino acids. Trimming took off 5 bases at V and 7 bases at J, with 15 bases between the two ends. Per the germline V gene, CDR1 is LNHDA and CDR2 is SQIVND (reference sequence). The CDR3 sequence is CASSRTYSREQYF. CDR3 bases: TGTGCCAGTAGTCGGACCTACTCGAGGGAGCAGTACTTC.

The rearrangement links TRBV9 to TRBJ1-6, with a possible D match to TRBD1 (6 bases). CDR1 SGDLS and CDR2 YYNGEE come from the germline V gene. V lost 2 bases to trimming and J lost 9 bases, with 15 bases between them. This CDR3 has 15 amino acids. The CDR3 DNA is TGTGCCAGCAGCGTGGCAGGGGTGGGCAGTTCACCCCTCCACTTT. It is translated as CASSVAGVGSSPLHF.

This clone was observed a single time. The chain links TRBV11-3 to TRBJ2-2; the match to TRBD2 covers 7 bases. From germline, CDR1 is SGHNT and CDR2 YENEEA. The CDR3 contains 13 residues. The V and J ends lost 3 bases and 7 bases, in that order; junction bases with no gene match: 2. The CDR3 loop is CASSFGGIGELFF. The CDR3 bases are TGTGCCAGCAGCTTCGGGGGGATCGGGGAGCTGTTTTTT. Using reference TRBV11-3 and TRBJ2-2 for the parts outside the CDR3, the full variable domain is EAGVVQSPRYKIIEKKQPVAFWCNPISGHNTLYWYLQNLGQGPELLIRYENEEAVDDSQLPKDRFSAERLKGVDSTLKIQPAELGDSAVYLCASSFGGIGELFFGEGSRLTVL.

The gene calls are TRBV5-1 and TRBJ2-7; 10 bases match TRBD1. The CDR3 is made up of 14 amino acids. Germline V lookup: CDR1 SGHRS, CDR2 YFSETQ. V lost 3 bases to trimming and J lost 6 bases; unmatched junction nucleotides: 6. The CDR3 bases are TGCGCCAGCAGCTCAGGGACAGGGGCGGTCGAGCAGTACTTC. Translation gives CASSSGTGAVEQYF.

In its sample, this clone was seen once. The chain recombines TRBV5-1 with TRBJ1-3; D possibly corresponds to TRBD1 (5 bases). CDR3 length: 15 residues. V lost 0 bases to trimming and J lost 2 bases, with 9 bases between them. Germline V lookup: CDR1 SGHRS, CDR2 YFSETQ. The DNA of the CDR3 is TGCGCCAGCAGCTTGGAAGGGGAAGCTGGAAACACCATATATTTT. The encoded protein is CASSLEGEAGNTIYF.

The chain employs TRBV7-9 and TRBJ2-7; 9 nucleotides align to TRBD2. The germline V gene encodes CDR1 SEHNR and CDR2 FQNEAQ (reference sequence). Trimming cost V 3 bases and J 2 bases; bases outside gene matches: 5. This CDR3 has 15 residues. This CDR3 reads CASSFPGGGAYEQYF. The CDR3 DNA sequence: TGTGCCAGCAGCTTCCCCGGCGGGGGGGCCTACGAGCAGTACTTC.

The DNA of the CDR3 is TGCGCCAGCAGCTTGGAAGCGAGGGTATATGGCTACACCTTC. As protein: CASSLEARVYGYTF. J is TRBJ1-2 and V is TRBV5-1; D call uncertain. V was cut by 0 bases and J by 5 bases, with 11 bases left in between. This CDR3 spans 14 amino acids. Germline CDR1 is SGHRS and CDR2 is YFSETQ.

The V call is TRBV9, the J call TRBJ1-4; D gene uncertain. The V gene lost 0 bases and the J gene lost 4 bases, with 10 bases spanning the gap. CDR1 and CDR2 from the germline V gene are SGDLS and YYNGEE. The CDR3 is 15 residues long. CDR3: CASSVEGSNNEKLFF. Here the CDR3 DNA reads TGTGCCAGCAGCGTAGAAGGGTCGAATAATGAAAAACTGTTTTTT.

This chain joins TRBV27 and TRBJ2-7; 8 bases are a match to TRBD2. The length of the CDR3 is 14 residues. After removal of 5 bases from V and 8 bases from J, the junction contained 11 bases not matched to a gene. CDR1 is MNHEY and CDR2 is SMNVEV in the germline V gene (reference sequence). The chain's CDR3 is CASSPGVAGWQQYF. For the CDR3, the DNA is TGTGCCAGCAGTCCCGGGGTAGCGGGGTGGCAGCAGTACTTC.

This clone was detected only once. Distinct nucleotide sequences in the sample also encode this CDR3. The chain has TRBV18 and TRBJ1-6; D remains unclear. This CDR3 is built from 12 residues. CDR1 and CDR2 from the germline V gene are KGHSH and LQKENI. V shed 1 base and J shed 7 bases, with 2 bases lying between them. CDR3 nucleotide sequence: TGTGCCAGCTCACCACGAAATTCACCCCTCCACTTT. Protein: CASSPRNSPLHF.

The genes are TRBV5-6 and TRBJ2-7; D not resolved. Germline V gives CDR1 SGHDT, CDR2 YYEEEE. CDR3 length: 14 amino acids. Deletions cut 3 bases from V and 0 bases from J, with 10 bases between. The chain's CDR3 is CASSSFRGSYEQYF. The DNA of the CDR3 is TGTGCCAGCAGCTCGTTTCGTGGCTCCTACGAGCAGTACTTC. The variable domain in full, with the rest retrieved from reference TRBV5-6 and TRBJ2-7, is DAGVTQSPTHLIKTRGQQVTLRCSPKSGHDTVSWYQQALGQGPQFIFQYYEEEERQRGNFPDRFSGHQFPNYSSELNVNALLLGDSALYLCASSSFRGSYEQYFGPGTRLTVT.

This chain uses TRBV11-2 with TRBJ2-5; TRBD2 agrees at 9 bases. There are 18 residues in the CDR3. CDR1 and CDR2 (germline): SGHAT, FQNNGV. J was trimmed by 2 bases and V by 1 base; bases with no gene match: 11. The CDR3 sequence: CASSLGRFRTSAQETQYF. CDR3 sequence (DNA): TGTGCCAGCAGCTTAGGCCGGTTTAGGACTAGCGCACAAGAGACCCAGTACTTC.

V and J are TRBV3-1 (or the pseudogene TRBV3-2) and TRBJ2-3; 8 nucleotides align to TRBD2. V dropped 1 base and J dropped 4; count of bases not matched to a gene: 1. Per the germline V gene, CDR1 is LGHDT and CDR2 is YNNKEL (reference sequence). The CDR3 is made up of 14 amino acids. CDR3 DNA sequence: TGTGCCAGCAGCCAAGGACTAGCGCCAGATACGCAGTATTTT. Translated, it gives CASSQGLAPDTQYF.

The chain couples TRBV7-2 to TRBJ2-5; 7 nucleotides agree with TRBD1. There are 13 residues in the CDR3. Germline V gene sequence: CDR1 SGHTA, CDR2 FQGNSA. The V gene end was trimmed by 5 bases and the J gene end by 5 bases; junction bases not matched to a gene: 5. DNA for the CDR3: TGTGCCAGCAGCCCAGGGACAGCGGAGACCCAGTACTTC. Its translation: CASSPGTAETQYF.

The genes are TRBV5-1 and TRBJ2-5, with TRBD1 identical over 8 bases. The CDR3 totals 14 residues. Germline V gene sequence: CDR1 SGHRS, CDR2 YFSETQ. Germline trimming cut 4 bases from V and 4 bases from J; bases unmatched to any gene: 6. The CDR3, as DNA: TGCGCCAGCAGCCCGACGACAGGGGTAGAGACCCAGTACTTC. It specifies CASSPTTGVETQYF.